This TCR beta chain is from a study of pediatric ulcerative colitis. Study-level results: Rectal pinch biopsies may include blood-derived T cells.

This clone was recorded only once. As yet, its antigen is unknown. Profiled with immunoSEQ multiplex PCR; TCRdb holds only in-frame clones, not every one. Of 30,000 or so clones in the sample, roughly 81% were seen once. During colonoscopy, one to two rectal pinch biopsies were collected. Sequenced material: gut tissue. The sequence came from a boy between 5 and 17 years old with mild ulcerative colitis.

The DNA for the CDR3 is TGTGCCAGCAGCTTGTTACAATTCAGGGAGGAAAAACTGTTTTTT. It encodes CASSLLQFREEKLFF. The rearrangement links TRBV5-6 to TRBJ1-4, with a tentative D call TRBD1 (5 bases). Germline lookup yields CDR1 SGHDT and CDR2 YYEEEE. The CDR3 consists of 15 residues. V lost 1 base and J lost 8, with 15 bases in between.